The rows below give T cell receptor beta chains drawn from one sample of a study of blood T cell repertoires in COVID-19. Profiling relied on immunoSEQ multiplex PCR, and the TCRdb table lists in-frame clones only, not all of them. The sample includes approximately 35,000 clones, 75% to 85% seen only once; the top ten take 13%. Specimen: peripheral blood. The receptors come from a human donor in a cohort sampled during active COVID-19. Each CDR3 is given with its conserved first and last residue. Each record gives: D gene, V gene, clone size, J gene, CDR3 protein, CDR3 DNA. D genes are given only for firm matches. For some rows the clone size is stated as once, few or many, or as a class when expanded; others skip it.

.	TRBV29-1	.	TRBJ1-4	CSVGQNEKLFF	TGCAGCGTAGGACAGAATGAAAAACTGTTTTTT
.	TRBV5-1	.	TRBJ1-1	CASSPSPGSATEAFF	TGCGCCAGCAGCCCTTCCCCAGGGTCGGCCACTGAAGCTTTCTTT
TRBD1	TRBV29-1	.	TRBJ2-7	CSVGLGQGNYEQYF	TGCAGCGTTGGTCTGGGACAGGGGAACTACGAGCAGTACTTC
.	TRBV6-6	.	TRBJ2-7	CASSRGYEQYF	TGTGCCAGCAGTAGGGGCTACGAGCAGTACTTC
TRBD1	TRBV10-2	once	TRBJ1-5	CASRTGDNQPQHF	TGCGCCAGCAGGACAGGGGATAATCAGCCCCAGCATTTT
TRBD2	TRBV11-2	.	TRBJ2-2	CASSPRDSGGPYTGELFF	TGTGCCAGCAGCCCCCGGGATAGCGGGGGCCCCTACACCGGGGAGCTGTTTTTT
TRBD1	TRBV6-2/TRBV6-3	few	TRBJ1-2	CASSYSPPSTGAGGYTF	TGTGCCAGCAGTTACTCGCCACCATCTACAGGGGCCGGTGGCTACACCTTC
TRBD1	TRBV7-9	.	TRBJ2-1	CASSTGGNEQFF	TGTGCCAGCAGTACAGGGGGAAATGAGCAGTTCTTC
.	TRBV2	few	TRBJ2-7	CASRGQRVYEQYF	TGTGCCAGCCGCGGCCAGCGGGTATACGAGCAGTACTTC
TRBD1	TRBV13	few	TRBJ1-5	CASSLGRQGNQPQHF	TGTGCCAGCAGCTTAGGTAGACAGGGGAATCAGCCCCAGCATTTT
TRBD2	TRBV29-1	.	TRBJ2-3	CSAAGERGGLDTQYF	TGCAGCGCTGCGGGGGAGCGGGGGGGCCTTGATACGCAGTATTTT
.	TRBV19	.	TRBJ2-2	CASSLGERVNTGELFF	TGTGCCAGTAGTTTGGGGGAGCGGGTCAACACCGGGGAGCTGTTTTTT
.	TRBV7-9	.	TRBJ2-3	CASSFVTGSTDTQYF	TGTGCCAGCAGCTTTGTTACAGGTAGCACAGATACGCAGTATTTT
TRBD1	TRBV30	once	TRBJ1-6	CAWQERTGGMISNSPLHF	TGTGCCTGGCAAGAGAGAACAGGGGGGATGATCTCTAATTCACCCCTCCACTTT
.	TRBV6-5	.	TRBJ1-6	CAKGQKSHSPLHF	TGTGCCAAAGGACAGAAAAGCCATTCACCCCTCCACTTT
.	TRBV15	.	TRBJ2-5	CATSRDRNAQTQYF	TGTGCCACCAGCAGAGATCGCAATGCGCAGACCCAGTACTTC
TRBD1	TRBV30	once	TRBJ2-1	CAWSPLGQSYNEQFF	TGTGCCTGGAGCCCGTTGGGACAGTCCTACAATGAGCAGTTCTTC